This T cell receptor (beta chain) was documented in a study of blood T cell repertoires in COVID-19. Study-level information: The United States, Italy and Spain provided the acute and convalescent COVID-19 samples. Nucleic acid was either cDNA or gDNA, and it came from T cells, B-cell-depleted T cells, or PBMCs.

The CDR3 is made up of 17 amino acids. Trimming left V 2 bases short and J 0 bases short, with 14 bases between. CDR1 and CDR2 from the germline V gene are SGHDT and YYEEEE. The sample holds one count of this clone. Per the original data handling: Amplification with reference gene primers provided the estimates of nucleated cell counts. Generated by immunoSEQ multiplex PCR, the TCRdb table keeps only in-frame clones and is missing some. V and J calls and clone size are those listed in that table; D and trimming were worked out from the DNA. The repertoire holds 65,000 to 85,000 clones, 83% seen once, with 5% to 6% in the top ten.

The chain employs TRBV5-6 and TRBJ2-2, with TRBD1 as a possible D gene (5 bases). The origin of this receptor is a middle-aged man with active COVID-19. The sequenced sample consisted of peripheral blood. CDR3 sequence: CASSFRRAQANTGELFF. DNA for the CDR3: TGTGCCAGCAGCTTCCGCCGGGCACAGGCGAACACCGGGGAGCTGTTTTTT.